A single sample gave rise to the 6 T cell receptor beta chains below, sequenced in a study of T cell responses to AZD1222 COVID-19 vaccine. Produced via immunoSEQ multiplex PCR; TCRdb's table is partial and in-frame only. The profile covers approximately 89,000 clones, with just over 90% appearing a single time and about 5.4% taken by the ten largest. The sample here was peripheral blood, taken 28 days after the second AZD1222 dose. These TCRs come from an adult who received the AZD1222 COVID-19 vaccine.

The V and J genes are TRBV4-1 and TRBJ1-1; a possible D gene is TRBD1 (6 bases). The CDR3 runs to 15 residues. V was pared by 4 bases and J by 1 base, with 13 bases between. Germline V gene data show CDR1 as MGHRA and CDR2 as YSYEKL. CDR3 in amino acids: CASSPGKGGNTEAFF. CDR3 in DNA: TGCGCCAGCAGCCCAGGGAAAGGGGGGAACACTGAAGCTTTCTTT.

The chain carries TRBV19 and TRBJ1-2, with TRBD1 identical over 7 bases. Losses at the gene ends were 1 base for V and 6 bases for J; bases not matched to a gene: 8. The germline CDR1 and CDR2 sequences are LNHDA and SQIVND (reference sequence). The CDR3 runs to 15 residues. CDR3 protein: CASSIVGTAGDGYTF. The CDR3 DNA reads TGTGCCAGTAGTATAGTCGGGACAGCGGGAGATGGCTACACCTTC.

The rearrangement uses TRBV9 and TRBJ2-2; D is uncertain. The CDR3 has 14 residues. Trimming cost V 1 base and J 1 base, with 5 bases left between them. Germline lookup yields CDR1 SGDLS and CDR2 YYNGEE. Here the CDR3 reads CASSVIWNTGELFF. DNA for the CDR3: TGTGCCAGCAGCGTAATCTGGAACACCGGGGAGCTGTTTTTT.

The gene calls are TRBV28 and TRBJ1-1; TRBD1 is a possible D gene (6 bases). The length of the CDR3 is 11 residues. V lost 7 bases and J 4 bases, leaving 7 bases between the germline ends. Germline-derived CDR1 and CDR2 are MDHEN and SYDVKM. CDR3 in DNA: TGTGCCAGCACCAGGGGCACTGAAGCTTTCTTT. Protein: CASTRGTEAFF.

This chain uses TRBV7-9 with TRBJ2-5; D may be TRBD1 (6 bases). This CDR3 is built from 14 residues. CDR1 and CDR2 from the germline V gene are SEHNR and FQNEAQ (reference sequence). Trimming left V 5 bases short and J 1 base short, with 11 bases between. The CDR3 is CASSPGDIQETQYF. The CDR3 DNA reads as TGTGCCAGCAGCCCCGGGGACATCCAAGAGACCCAGTACTTC.

The chain carries TRBV28 and TRBJ2-7; the D gene could be TRBD1 or TRBD2 (5 bases each). Per the germline V gene, CDR1 is MDHEN and CDR2 is SYDVKM. This CDR3 region has 18 residues. The germline V and J ends were trimmed by 2 bases and 4 bases, with 24 bases remaining between them. The CDR3 nucleotides are TGTGCCAGCAGTTTAAGCCTGGGATTAGGGACCGTCGAATACGAGCAGTACTTC. Translating it yields CASSLSLGLGTVEYEQYF.